This note documents a single TCR beta chain sequence. This record comes from a study of a mutant IDH1 vaccine in newly diagnosed glioma. About the research overall: Of the patients given treatment, about 62% were male and 37.5% were female, and a mean age of approximately 37 years was recorded. Former treatment meant radiotherapy, temozolomide, or both; the majority had gotten both.

This sample's time point: baseline, week 1 (first vaccination visit). Indicated treatment: pre-vaccination baseline after standard-of-care therapy. Every donor had a new WHO grade 3 or 4 astrocytoma that was IDH1-mutant, with loss of nuclear ATRX. V was pared by 2 bases and J by 5 bases, with 7 bases between. CDR1 and CDR2 from the germline V gene are KGHSH and LQKENI. The CDR3 has 12 amino acids. Only in-frame clones appear in the TCRdb table, and some are missing; sequencing was by immunoSEQ multiplex PCR. Counted here are just under 95,000 clones, about 83% occurring once; the ten biggest clones make up 7.4%.

Sequenced material: PBMCs, taken from a glioma patient treated with radiotherapy, temozolomide or both. The rearrangement links TRBV18 to TRBJ2-7; no definite D call. This TCR was recovered from a woman aged 45-59 years with glioma. CDR3 in DNA: TGTGCCAGCTCACCAAACCGCCACGAGCAGTACTTC. It translates to CASSPNRHEQYF.